These 17 T cell receptor beta chains were sequenced from one sample in a study of a mutant IDH1 vaccine in newly diagnosed glioma. Sequencing used immunoSEQ multiplex PCR; TCRdb keeps in-frame clones, though not all of them. This sample has about 64,000 clones; roughly four fifths occur once, and the top ten carry 4.5% to 5%. These receptors have no known antigen. Time point in this sample: week 35, safety follow-up. One vaccine dose held 300 ug of mutant IDH1 20-mer peptide and came with topical imiquimod. Sequenced here: PBMCs, sampled from a glioma patient whose treatment included an IDH1 peptide vaccine. Every receptor here comes from a man aged 45-65 years with glioma.

J is TRBJ2-7 and V is TRBV7-8; maybe TRBD1 (5 bases). The CDR3 totals 13 residues. The ends were cut back, 6 bases at V and 1 base at J, with 10 bases in the middle. Germline CDR1 SGHVS, CDR2 FQNEAQ. CDR3 bases: TGTGCCAGCAGGGACACCGGATCCTACGAGCAGTACTTC. This gives the protein CASRDTGSYEQYF.

The V call is TRBV7-2, the J call TRBJ1-1, with D perhaps matching TRBD1 (6 bases). CDR3 length: 15 residues. The germline V and J ends were trimmed by 5 bases and 1 base, with 14 bases remaining between them. Germline V gene data show CDR1 as SGHTA and CDR2 as FQGNSA. The CDR3 protein is CASSPRQATNTEAFF. The CDR3 nucleotides read TGTGCCAGCAGCCCTCGACAGGCGACGAACACTGAAGCTTTCTTT. The full variable domain, in which reference TRBV7-2 and TRBJ1-1 provide the parts outside the CDR3, is GAGVSQSPSNKVTEKGKDVELRCDPISGHTALYWYRQSLGQGLEFLIYFQGNSAPDKSGLPSDRFSAERTGGSVSTLTIQRTQQEDSAVYLCASSPRQATNTEAFFGQGTRLTVV.

V usage is TRBV5-1 and J usage is TRBJ2-1; weak D call: TRBD2 (6 bases). CDR1 SGHRS and CDR2 YFSETQ come from the germline V gene. Trimming cost V 1 base and J 4 bases, with 12 bases left between them. The CDR3 spans 15 residues. This chain's CDR3 is CASSLTGDRYNEQFF. In DNA form, the CDR3 reads TGCGCCAGCAGCTTGACGGGGGATAGATACAATGAGCAGTTCTTC.

This chain uses TRBV14 with TRBJ2-1, with D possibly TRBD1 on 6 matching bases. CDR1 SGHDN and CDR2 FVKESK come from the germline V gene. This CDR3 has 15 amino acids. V was clipped by 4 bases and J by 4 bases, with 14 bases between them. The CDR3 loop is CASSPKGGVYNEQFF. The CDR3 DNA is TGTGCCAGCAGCCCTAAAGGGGGAGTGTACAATGAGCAGTTCTTC.

This chain links TRBV9 with TRBJ2-3, with 8 bases lining up with TRBD2. From germline, CDR1 is SGDLS and CDR2 YYNGEE. The CDR3 length is 16 residues. V lost 2 bases to trimming and J lost 4 bases; unmatched junction nucleotides: 9. The CDR3 spells CASSVQRGHPADTQYF. In DNA form, the CDR3 reads TGTGCCAGCAGCGTCCAGCGGGGGCACCCAGCAGATACGCAGTATTTT.

The chain carries TRBV5-4 and TRBJ2-1; D perhaps matches TRBD1 (5 bases). The V end was cut by 0 bases, the J end by 4 bases, with 8 bases between. CDR3 length: 14 amino acids. In germline, CDR1 is SGHNT, CDR2 YYREEE (reference sequence). The CDR3 bases are TGTGCCAGCAGCTTGGGGACAATATACAATGAGCAGTTCTTC. This translates into CASSLGTIYNEQFF.

J is TRBJ1-5 and V is TRBV30; no reliable D call. This CDR3 comprises 15 residues. Deletions cut 0 bases from V and 1 base from J, with 10 bases between. CDR1 is GTSNPN and CDR2 is SVGIG in the germline V gene (reference sequence). The CDR3 spells CAWSVLTPSNQPQHF. The CDR3 DNA reads as TGTGCCTGGAGTGTATTAACCCCCAGCAATCAGCCCCAGCATTTT.

The V and J genes are TRBV4-1 and TRBJ2-7; 7 nucleotides line up with TRBD1. J gave up 3 bases and V 0 bases, and 2 bases lay outside the gene matches. From germline, CDR1 is MGHRA and CDR2 YSYEKL. CDR3 length: 14 residues. DNA of the CDR3: TGCGCCAGCAGCCAAGATCGGGACAGCTACGAGCAGTACTTC. The encoded protein is CASSQDRDSYEQYF.

The chain employs TRBV2 and TRBJ1-5, with D possibly TRBD1 on 5 matching bases. Trimming pared 9 bases from V and 4 bases from J, leaving 16 bases between. The CDR3 runs to 14 residues. Germline V lookup: CDR1 SNHLY, CDR2 FYNNEI. The CDR3 reads CASALGAKNQPQHF. The CDR3 coding sequence is TGTGCCAGTGCTCTCGGGGCCAAGAATCAGCCCCAGCATTTT.

A remark on this clone: Other DNA sequences of this sample code for an identical CDR3. The chain carries TRBV2 and TRBJ1-1; D is ambiguous. Germline V gene lookup returns CDR1 SNHLY and CDR2 FYNNEI. This CDR3 region has 13 residues. V gave up 6 bases and J gave up 1 base, with 9 bases separating them. Written as DNA, the CDR3 is TGTGCCAGCAGCCCTGGAGGGAACACTGAAGCTTTCTTT. Translation: CASSPGGNTEAFF.

This clone has more than one count but fewer than ten. This sequence joins TRBV9 and TRBJ1-2; 10 nucleotides match TRBD1. With 4 bases clipped from V and 4 bases from J, the junction kept 4 bases outside the gene matches. The CDR3 runs 14 residues. Germline lookup yields CDR1 SGDLS and CDR2 YYNGEE. The CDR3 here is CASSPGQGGYGYTF. The CDR3 coding sequence is TGTGCCAGCAGCCCAGGACAGGGGGGCTATGGCTACACCTTC.

This chain uses TRBV29-1 with TRBJ2-7; 9 nucleotides agree with TRBD1. CDR1 and CDR2 (germline): SQVTM, ANQGSEA. Losses at the gene ends were 6 bases for V and 5 bases for J; bases not matched to a gene: 5. The CDR3 loop spans 12 amino acids. This CDR3 is CSVEGQGDEQYF. The CDR3 nucleotides are TGCAGCGTCGAGGGACAGGGCGACGAGCAGTACTTC.

Here the CDR3 DNA reads TGTGCCAGCAGCGGGGATCAACAGGGGGCCGGCGGCTACACCTTC. Its protein is CASSGDQQGAGGYTF. This chain joins TRBV5-5 and TRBJ1-2; 9 nucleotides match TRBD1. V trimming: 4 bases; J trimming: 8 bases; junction bases outside the gene matches: 12. The CDR3 length is 15 residues. CDR1 is SGHKS and CDR2 is YYEKEE in the germline V gene (reference sequence). Full variable domain (rest looked up from reference TRBV5-5 and TRBJ1-2): DAGVTQSPTHLIKTRGQQVTLRCSPISGHKSVSWYQQVLGQGPQFIFQYYEKEERGRGNFPDRFSARQFPNYSSELNVNALLLGDSALYLCASSGDQQGAGGYTFGSGTRLTVV.

V and J are TRBV9 and TRBJ2-2, with a weak D call TRBD2 (7 bases). The CDR3 has 16 amino acids. V was shortened by 4 bases and J by 3 bases, with 16 bases between the two germline ends. Germline V lookup: CDR1 SGDLS, CDR2 YYNGEE. The CDR3 bases are TGTGCCAGCAGCACGGGGGGCAGGGTCGACACCGGGGAGCTGTTTTTT. Amino acids: CASSTGGRVDTGELFF. Full variable domain (missing parts from reference TRBV9 and TRBJ2-2): DSGVTQTPKHLITATGQRVTLRCSPRSGDLSVYWYQQSLDQGLQFLIQYYNGEERAKGNILERFSAQQFPDLHSELNLSSLELGDSALYFCASSTGGRVDTGELFFGEGSRLTVL.

V usage is TRBV5-1 and J usage is TRBJ1-1, with TRBD1 identical over 7 bases. The CDR3 is 15 residues long. The germline V gene has CDR1 SGHRS and CDR2 YFSETQ. Trimming removed 0 bases from V and 4 bases from J; junction bases left unmatched: 6. In DNA form, the CDR3 reads TGCGCCAGCAGCTTGGGACAGGGTGATGTCACTGAAGCTTTCTTT. It is translated as CASSLGQGDVTEAFF.

The V call is TRBV18, the J call TRBJ2-7; no clear D. Germline loops: CDR1 KGHSH, CDR2 LQKENI. Trimming removed 2 bases from V and 5 bases from J, with 10 bases in between. The CDR3 loop spans 13 amino acids. In DNA form, the CDR3 reads TGTGCCAGCTCACCAAGTAAGTCCAACGAGCAGTACTTC. Amino acids: CASSPSKSNEQYF.

The V gene is TRBV6-5, the J gene TRBJ1-3, with D maybe TRBD1 (5 bases). Trimming shortened V by 7 bases and J by 3 bases, and 16 bases separated the two germline ends. The CDR3 is made up of 15 amino acids. The germline CDR1 and CDR2 sequences are MNHEY and SVGAGI. DNA for the CDR3: TGTGCCAGCACGCGGGGGGGAAGAGGTGGAAACACCATATATTTT. Its translation is CASTRGGRGGNTIYF.